The TCR beta chain under discussion was sequenced for a study of control samples from healthy donors and cancer patients. Profiling relied on immunoSEQ multiplex PCR, and the TCRdb table lists in-frame clones only, not all of them. The table includes 390,000 or so clones, more than 80% detected once. This receptor was identified in a man aged 40-49 years with head and neck cancer. The sequenced sample was PBMCs.

The CDR3 reads CASRSVGSGYGYTF. CDR3 DNA: TGTGCCAGCCGGTCGGTAGGGTCAGGGTATGGCTACACCTTC. The chain couples TRBV6-5 to TRBJ1-2, with D perhaps matching TRBD1 (5 bases). CDR1 is MNHEY and CDR2 is SVGAGI in the germline V gene. Trimming pared 8 bases from V and 5 bases from J, leaving 18 bases between. The CDR3 has 14 residues.